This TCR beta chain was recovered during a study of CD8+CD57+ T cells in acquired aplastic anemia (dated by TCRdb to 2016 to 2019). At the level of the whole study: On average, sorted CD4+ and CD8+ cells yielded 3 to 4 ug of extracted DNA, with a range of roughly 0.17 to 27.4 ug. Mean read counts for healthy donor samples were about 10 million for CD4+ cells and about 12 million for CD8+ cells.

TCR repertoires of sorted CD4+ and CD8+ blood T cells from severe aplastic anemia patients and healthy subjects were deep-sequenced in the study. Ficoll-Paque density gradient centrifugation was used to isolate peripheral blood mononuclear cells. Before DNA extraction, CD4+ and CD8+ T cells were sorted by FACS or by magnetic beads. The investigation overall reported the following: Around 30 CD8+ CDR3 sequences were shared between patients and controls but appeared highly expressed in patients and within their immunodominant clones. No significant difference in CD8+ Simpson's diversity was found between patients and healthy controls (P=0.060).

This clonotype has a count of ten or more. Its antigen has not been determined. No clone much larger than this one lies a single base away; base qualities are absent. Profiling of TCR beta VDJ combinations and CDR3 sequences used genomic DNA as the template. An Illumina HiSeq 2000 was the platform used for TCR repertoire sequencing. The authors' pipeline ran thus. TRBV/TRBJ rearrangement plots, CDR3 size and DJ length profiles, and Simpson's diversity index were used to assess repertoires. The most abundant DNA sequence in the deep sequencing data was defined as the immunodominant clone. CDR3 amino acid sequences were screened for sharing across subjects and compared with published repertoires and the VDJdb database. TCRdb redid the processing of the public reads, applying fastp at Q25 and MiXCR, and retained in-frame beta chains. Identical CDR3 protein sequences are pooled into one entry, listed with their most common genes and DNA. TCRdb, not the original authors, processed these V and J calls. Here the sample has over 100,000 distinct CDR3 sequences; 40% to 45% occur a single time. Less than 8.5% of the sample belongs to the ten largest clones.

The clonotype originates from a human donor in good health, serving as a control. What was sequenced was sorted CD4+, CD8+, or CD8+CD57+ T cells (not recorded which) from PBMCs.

The DNA is TGTGCCAGCAGTGAAGTACCGACAGGGAACGCTTTCTTT. The resulting protein is CASSEVPTGNAFF. The rearrangement combines TRBV2 with TRBJ1-1; TRBD1 fits 7 bases in the junction. The germline V gene sets CDR1 to SNHLY and CDR2 to FYNNEI. Clipping removes 1 base from V and 11 bases from J, with 7 as the unmatched junction base count. Spanning cysteine to phenylalanine, the CDR3 consists of 13 amino acids. Of all the DNA, just the CDR3 is kept, 39 bases in frame from base 1. Supplemented by the reference TRBV2 and TRBJ1-1 proteins around the CDR3, the complete variable domain is EPEVTQTPSHQVTQMGQEVILRCVPISNHLYFYWYRQILGQKVEFLVSFYNNEISEKSEIFDDQFSVERPDGSNFTLKIRSTKLEDSAMYFCASSEVPTGNAFFGQGTRLTVV.